This passage covers 7 T cell receptor beta chains from one sample sequenced in a study of blood T cells in healthy people across ages. Alongside a J-beta primer mix, a sample-barcoded 5' primer served in a second PCR lasting about 7 to 11 cycles. Each CDR3 protein is one row after TCRdb ran MiXCR on the 5' RACE reads. Among 1.4 million or so distinct CDR3 sequences listed, under 55% were seen once. The sequenced sample was blood. The source is a young woman in good health.

The gene calls are TRBV10-3 and TRBJ1-1; D is possibly TRBD1 (5 bases). Germline V gene sequence: CDR1 ENHRY, CDR2 SYGVKD. The CDR3 is 11 amino acids. The V gene lost 6 bases and the J gene lost 8 bases, with 10 bases spanning the gap. The CDR3 sequence is CAISAGGEAFF. In DNA, the CDR3 is TGTGCCATCAGCGCTGGGGGGGAAGCTTTCTTT.

This clonotype was seen a handful of times. The V and J genes are TRBV5-5 and TRBJ1-2; no definite D call. This CDR3 region has 14 residues. Trimming took off 4 bases at V and 0 bases at J, with 10 bases between the two ends. Germline values: CDR1 SGHKS, CDR2 YYEKEE (reference sequence). Written as DNA, the CDR3 is TGTGCCAGCAGCGGAACCACAGCTAACTATGGCTACACCTTC. Amino acid sequence: CASSGTTANYGYTF.

This chain uses TRBV25-1 with TRBJ1-1; D unresolved. The CDR3 is 14 amino acids. Germline V gene lookup returns CDR1 MGHDK and CDR2 SYGVNS. With 1 base removed from V and 4 bases from J, the gap between germline ends came to 10 bases. The CDR3 DNA sequence: TGTGCCAGCAGTGAATTGACGGGCTTCACTGAAGCTTTCTTT. Residues: CASSELTGFTEAFF.

The chain recombines TRBV9 with TRBJ1-3, with 10 bases identical to TRBD1. This CDR3 is 16 amino acids long. V lost 0 bases and J lost 2; bases outside the gene matches: 2. Germline V CDR1 and CDR2: SGDLS, YYNGEE. Written as DNA, the CDR3 is TGTGCCAGCAGCGTAGGTGGGACAGGGGCTGGAAACACCATATATTTT. It specifies CASSVGGTGAGNTIYF.

This clonotype occurred a few times. The chain has TRBV5-1 and TRBJ2-3; D might be TRBD1 (5 bases). Per germline, CDR1 SGHRS and CDR2 YFSETQ. This CDR3 contains 12 residues. Trimming took 3 bases from V and 6 from J, leaving 8 bases between them. CDR3 in amino acids: CASSSKGDTQYF. The CDR3 DNA follows: TGCGCCAGCAGCTCCAAGGGGGATACGCAGTATTTT.

The chain recombines TRBV6-4 with TRBJ2-3, with 7 bases matching TRBD2. CDR3 size: 16 residues. Germline V gene sequence: CDR1 MRHNA, CDR2 SNTAGT. The junction had 9 bases not matched to a gene; V was cut back by 2 bases and J by 4 bases. CDR3 amino acids: CASSDRPATSADTQYF. The CDR3 DNA reads TGTGCCAGCAGTGACCGGCCGGCCACTAGCGCAGATACGCAGTATTTT.

The chain joins TRBV2 to TRBJ2-5, with D possibly called TRBD1 or TRBD2 (5 bases each). Trimming stripped 3 bases from V and 11 bases from J, with 13 bases between. Per germline, CDR1 SNHLY and CDR2 FYNNEI. The CDR3 totals 12 residues. The CDR3 loop reads CASSEGTSEQYF. The DNA for the CDR3 is TGTGCCAGCAGTGAGGGGACCAGTGAGCAGTACTTC. Drawing the rest from reference TRBV2 and TRBJ2-5, the complete variable domain is EPEVTQTPSHQVTQMGQEVILRCVPISNHLYFYWYRQILGQKVEFLVSFYNNEISEKSEIFDDQFSVERPDGSNFTLKIRSTKLEDSAMYFCASSEGTSEQYFGPGTRLLVL.